The sequence of this T cell receptor beta chain was determined in a study of blood T cell dynamics during melanoma immunotherapy. Time point given: week 3, after first cycle of checkpoint inhibitor. Assay used: immunoSEQ multiplex PCR; TCRdb lists only in-frame clones, some missing. Among roughly 5,900 clones listed, about 80% were seen once. This specimen consisted of blood, obtained from a patient treated with checkpoint blockade. The receptor was isolated from a human donor with melanoma.

The CDR3 here is CASSLTGGSYTEAFF. In DNA form, the CDR3 reads TGTGCCAGCAGTCTTACCGGGGGGTCATACACTGAAGCTTTCTTT. The genes are TRBV11-2 and TRBJ1-1, with a weak D call TRBD1 (5 bases). The CDR3 has 15 residues. Germline assignment: CDR1 SGHAT and CDR2 FQNNGV. V lost 6 bases to trimming and J lost 3 bases, with 17 bases between them.